Below, 30 T cell receptor beta chains from the same sample are listed, as sequenced in a study of CD8+ T cells in alopecia areata (dated by TCRdb to 2017 to 2018). Cells from mouse cutaneous lymph nodes were pooled, stained for CD4, CD8alpha, NKG2D, NKG2ACE and other markers, and then sorted on a BD Influx. Library preparation was by the immunoSEQ multiplex PCR assay. For TCR sequencing, RNA was extracted from every sample and reverse transcribed into cDNA to serve as template. TCRdb retrieved this table from immuneACCESS and kept in-frame rearrangements only. Not all clones are present; in checked studies, unresolved V genes account for under half, and no reason is known for the remainder. The table puts more than 250,000 clones in this sample, none counted just once. Of the sample, more than 1% is held by the ten largest clones. The specimen was CD4+ T cells sorted from a lymph node. The receptors were gathered from a C3H/HeJ mouse with alopecia areata. This mouse strain bears the MHC haplotype H2-k.

In its sample, this clone was seen a few times. The listed genes are named as in mouse. The read falls 3 residues short of the CDR3 end, and the missing part is taken from the germline J gene. Other DNA variants within this sample encode the same CDR3. V usage is TRBV13-3 and J usage is TRBJ1-6; TRBD1 agrees at 9 bases. TRBJ1-6 falls under the ORF class, with uncertain function. The CDR3 has 14 amino acids. In germline, CDR1 is NNHDY, CDR2 SYVADS. With 5 bases clipped from V and 4 bases from J, the junction kept 1 base outside the gene matches. The CDR3 bases that were read are TGTGCCAGCAGACAGGGGGCTTATAATTCGCCC. This gives the protein CASRQGAYNSP. The whole CDR3 sequence reads CASRQGAYNSPLYF.

This clone was detected a few times. Genes and germline are mouse. The read halts 4 residues ahead of the CDR3 end, with the missing end drawn from the germline J gene. The V gene is TRBV13-1, the J gene TRBJ2-7; 12 nucleotides match TRBD2. V lost 2 bases and J lost 3; bases outside the gene matches: 3. Per the germline V gene, CDR1 is NSHNY and CDR2 is SYGAGN. The CDR3 has 15 residues. The covered CDR3 bases are TGTGCCAGCAGTGAGGGACTGGGGGGAATCTAT. It is translated as CASSEGLGGIY. The entire CDR3 is CASSEGLGGIYEQYF.

This clone was observed a handful of times. Here the gene names and germline are mouse. CDR3 residues: CASGEGLGGLYAEQFF. CDR3 DNA, as far as it was read: TGTGCCAGCGGTGAGGGACTGGGGGGGCTGTATGCT. The V and J genes are TRBV13-2 and TRBJ2-1; 14 bases match TRBD2. The CDR3 goes on 4 residues after the read ends, and that part is filled in from the germline J gene. Germline V gives CDR1 NNHNN, CDR2 SYGAGS (reference sequence). CDR3 length equals 16 residues. V was pared by 2 bases and J by 4 bases, with 2 bases of the junction left unmatched.

With regard to this clone: The gene names given are mouse names. The read halts 4 residues ahead of the CDR3 end, with the missing end drawn from the germline J gene. V usage is TRBV5 and J usage is TRBJ2-1; no clear D gene. CDR3 length: 15 amino acids. V lost 0 bases and J 1 base, leaving 7 bases between the germline ends. CDR1 LGHNA and CDR2 YNLKQL come from the germline V gene (reference sequence). The CDR3: CASSQEQTNYAEQFF. The sequenced CDR3 bases are TGTGCCAGCAGCCAAGAGCAGACAAACTATGCT.

This clone has more than one count but fewer than ten. Gene names refer to mouse genes. The sequence runs out 3 residues before the end of the CDR3; the remainder is reconstructed from the germline J gene. The genes are TRBV13-3 and TRBJ1-6; unclear D gene. TRBJ1-6 is an ORF for which the function is uncertain. Deletions cut 5 bases from V and 4 bases from J, with 7 bases between. The germline CDR1 and CDR2 sequences are NNHDY and SYVADS. This CDR3 contains 13 residues. CDR3 DNA, as far as it was read: TGTGCCAGCAGGACAAAATATAATTCGCCC. Encoded protein: CASRTKYNSP. The full CDR3 reads CASRTKYNSPLYF.

This clone has more than one count but fewer than ten. Gene names follow the mouse nomenclature. The read ends 4 residues before the CDR3 terminus; that terminus is restored from the germline J gene. The chain recombines TRBV1 with TRBJ2-1, with a tentative D call TRBD1 (5 bases). The CDR3 has 13 amino acids. Per germline, CDR1 NSQYPW and CDR2 LRSPGD (reference sequence). This CDR3 is CTCSAAGRAEQFF. The DNA read from the CDR3 is TGCACCTGCAGTGCCGCAGGGAGGGCT.

This clone was seen ten or more times. Mouse gene names apply. From the germline J gene comes the end of the CDR3, since the read stops 3 residues before it. At the DNA level, this CDR3 is encoded by other sequences in the same sample as well. This rearrangement joins TRBV1 to TRBJ1-6; 7 nucleotides align to TRBD1. TRBJ1-6 is placed among ORFs of uncertain function. This CDR3 comprises 15 residues. Germline V gene data show CDR1 as NSQYPW and CDR2 as LRSPGD (reference sequence). The V gene end was trimmed by 3 bases and the J gene end by 2 bases; junction bases not matched to a gene: 1. Incomplete CDR3 DNA: TGCACCTGCAGTGCCGGGACAGCCTATAATTCGCCC. This gives the protein CTCSAGTAYNSP. From start to end, the CDR3 is CTCSAGTAYNSPLYF.

This clone turned up a few times. Gene names are mouse gene names. Other DNA sequences from this sample encode an identical CDR3 as well. The part of the CDR3 DNA that was read is TGCACCTGCAGTGCAGGGGGGCGATCC. This translates into CTCSAGGRS. The whole CDR3 is CTCSAGGRSDYTF. The V call is TRBV1, the J call TRBJ1-2; a possible D gene is TRBD1 (6 bases). The read comes to an end 4 residues before the CDR3 does, leaving the germline J gene to fill in the end. CDR3 size: 13 residues. Germline CDR1 and CDR2: NSQYPW and LRSPGD (reference sequence).

This clone was detected only a few times. Gene names are mouse gene names. The CDR3: CASSDAKGDTEVFF. CDR3 DNA, as far as it was read: TGTGCCAGCAGTGATGCGAAGGGGGACACA. The chain recombines TRBV13-1 with TRBJ1-1, with D possibly TRBD1 on 6 matching bases. The CDR3 is cut off 4 residues early in the read; its end comes from the germline J gene. CDR3 length equals 14 residues. Germline-derived CDR1 and CDR2 are NSHNY and SYGAGN. V lost 0 bases to trimming and J lost 3 bases, with 9 bases between them.

Of note for this clone: Gene names are mouse gene names. The read ends 4 residues early relative to the CDR3; the germline J gene fills the gap. The chain carries TRBV13-1 and TRBJ2-4, with 11 bases that match TRBD1. In germline, CDR1 is NSHNY, CDR2 SYGAGN. The CDR3 runs 15 residues. The J segment lost 1 base and the V segment lost 7 bases, leaving 5 bases of the junction unmatched. The sequenced CDR3 bases are TGTGCCAGCGCCGGGACAGGGGGAGGTCAAAAC. Translating gives CASAGTGGGQN. The entire CDR3 protein reads CASAGTGGGQNTLYF.

On this clone itself: The listed genes are named as in mouse. The read halts 4 residues ahead of the CDR3 end, with the missing end drawn from the germline J gene. The chain links TRBV13-1 to TRBJ2-7; 10 nucleotides align to TRBD2. Germline V gene data show CDR1 as NSHNY and CDR2 as SYGAGN. This CDR3 contains 15 residues. CDR3 region: CASSDAPGLGYEQYF. CDR3 DNA, as far as it was read: TGTGCCAGCAGTGATGCACCGGGACTGGGGTAT.

This clone was seen only a few times. Gene names follow the mouse nomenclature. Sequencing ends 4 residues short of the CDR3 end; the germline J gene provides the rest. This rearrangement joins TRBV19 to TRBJ2-1, with D maybe TRBD1 (5 bases). V dropped 0 bases and J dropped 5 bases, with 6 bases sitting between them. Germline V gives CDR1 FNHDT, CDR2 SITEND (reference sequence). CDR3 length equals 13 residues. The CDR3 protein is CASSIGTNAEQFF. The DNA read from the CDR3 is TGTGCCAGCAGTATAGGGACAAATGCT.

As concerns this clone: Mouse names are used for the genes. The sequence runs out 4 residues before the end of the CDR3; the remainder is reconstructed from the germline J gene. Other DNA sequences within the sample encode an identical CDR3. The chain combines TRBV13-1 with TRBJ2-7; 8 bases are a match to TRBD1. Germline V gene lookup returns CDR1 NSHNY and CDR2 SYGAGN. The CDR3 is 12 residues long. The DNA read from the CDR3 is TGTGCCAGCAGTGGGACAGGGAAT. The encoded protein is CASSGTGN. From start to end, the CDR3 is CASSGTGNEQYF.

A note on this clone: Mouse gene names and germline throughout. Sequencing ends 4 residues short of the CDR3 end; the germline J gene provides the rest. V usage is TRBV31 and J usage is TRBJ1-2, with 9 bases aligning to TRBD1. V dropped 1 base and J dropped 3; count of bases not matched to a gene: 6. CDR1 and CDR2 (germline): GKSSPN, SITVG. The CDR3 is made up of 15 amino acids. The CDR3 bases that were read are TGTGCCTGGAGTCAAGCACGGACAGGGGACTCC. It encodes CAWSQARTGDS. The complete CDR3 protein is CAWSQARTGDSDYTF.

As for this clone: Each gene name is a mouse one. The sample carries other DNA sequences with the same CDR3. CDR3 DNA, as far as it was read: TGTGCCAGCAGCCCCCTAGGGACAGGGGTTGCT. It yields the protein CASSPLGTGVA. The entire CDR3 sequence reads CASSPLGTGVAEQFF. This rearrangement joins TRBV5 to TRBJ2-1, with 10 bases identical to TRBD1. The read terminates 4 residues before the CDR3 end, so the remaining end is supplied by the germline J gene. CDR1 is LGHNA and CDR2 is YNLKQL in the germline V gene (reference sequence). The J segment lost 6 bases and the V segment lost 4 bases, leaving 6 bases of the junction unmatched. CDR3 length: 15 amino acids.

This clone has a handful of counts. Genes here carry mouse names. The CDR3 is cut off 4 residues early in the read; its end comes from the germline J gene. V is TRBV5 and J is TRBJ2-3, with 9 bases lining up with TRBD2. The CDR3 length is 16 residues. The germline gives CDR1 LGHNA, CDR2 YNLKQL (reference sequence). Unmatched junction bases numbered 4, after V lost 1 base and J lost 2 bases. The CDR3 loop is CASSQGMGGLAETLYF. The CDR3 bases that were read are TGTGCCAGCAGCCAAGGGATGGGGGGGCTTGCAGAA.

This clone has a handful of counts. Germline and genes: mouse. The read terminates 4 residues before the CDR3 end, so the remaining end is supplied by the germline J gene. The chain has TRBV5 and TRBJ1-2, with 8 bases matching TRBD1. V lost 3 bases to trimming and J lost 3 bases; unmatched junction nucleotides: 3. CDR1 and CDR2 from the germline V gene are LGHNA and YNLKQL (reference sequence). There are 14 residues in the CDR3. This CDR3 reads CASSQTGEDSDYTF. The CDR3 bases that were read are TGTGCCAGCAGCCAGACAGGGGAGGACTCC.

In its sample, this clone was seen a few times. Genes and germline come from the mouse. The observed sequence ends 4 residues before the CDR3 terminus, with the missing tail filled in from the germline J gene. V usage is TRBV19 and J usage is TRBJ1-2; TRBD1 aligns across 12 bases. V shed 6 bases and J 3 bases; nucleotides not matched to a gene: 6. Germline CDR1 reads FNHDT; CDR2 reads SITEND (reference sequence). CDR3 length: 15 amino acids. The chain's CDR3 is CASTGTGGAHSDYTF. Incomplete CDR3 DNA: TGTGCCAGCACCGGGACAGGGGGCGCTCACTCC.

This clone has a handful of counts. Any gene name here is a mouse gene name. Read coverage stops 4 residues before the CDR3 terminus; the germline J gene supplies the remainder. The sample carries other DNA sequences with the same CDR3. V is TRBV1 and J is TRBJ1-1; D perhaps matches TRBD1 (6 bases). The V and J ends lost 2 bases and 0 bases respectively, with 7 bases between them. Germline assignment: CDR1 NSQYPW and CDR2 LRSPGD (reference sequence). This CDR3 has 14 amino acids. The sequenced CDR3 bases are TGCACCTGCAGTGCACAGGGGTCAAACACA. This gives the protein CTCSAQGSNT. The full CDR3 protein is CTCSAQGSNTEVFF.

A word on this clone: A much larger clone sits a single nucleotide away, making a read error possible. Germline and genes here are mouse. The missing CDR3 end, 4 residues past where the read stops, is filled in from the germline J gene. The chain joins TRBV19 to TRBJ1-2, with 7 positions matching TRBD1. This CDR3 region has 14 residues. Germline V gives CDR1 FNHDT, CDR2 SITEND (reference sequence). Trimming cost V 5 bases and J 0 bases; bases outside gene matches: 4. The covered CDR3 bases are TGTGCCAGCAGACCCGGGACAGCAAACTCC. Protein sequence: CASRPGTANS. The full CDR3 sequence reads CASRPGTANSDYTF.

The table lists this clone with a few counts. Gene names are mouse gene names. Incomplete CDR3 DNA: TGTGCCAGCAGTATTGGGGGGGCGCTTTAT. This gives the protein CASSIGGALY. In full, the CDR3 reads CASSIGGALYEQYF. The chain uses TRBV19 and TRBJ2-7, with 9 positions matching TRBD2. The DNA ends 4 residues before the CDR3 does, and the rest of the CDR3 is filled in from the germline J gene. This CDR3 is built from 14 residues. Germline CDR1 and CDR2: FNHDT and SITEND (reference sequence).

This clone was detected a few times. Gene names and germline match the mouse. With the read ending 4 residues before the CDR3 end, the germline J gene is used to fill in that end. The V and J genes are TRBV13-1 and TRBJ2-1; D is unclear. The CDR3 is made up of 13 amino acids. The V end was cut by 2 bases, the J end by 4 bases, with 7 bases between. CDR1 is NSHNY and CDR2 is SYGAGN in the germline V gene. The CDR3 region is CASSDQIYAEQFF. The CDR3 bases that were read are TGTGCCAGCAGTGACCAGATATATGCT.

In regard to this clone: Genes here carry mouse names. The read gets to within 4 residues of the CDR3 end, and the germline J gene fills in the rest. This rearrangement joins TRBV13-3 to TRBJ2-4; the match to TRBD1 covers 7 bases. The CDR3 sequence is 14 residues long. The J segment lost 0 bases and the V segment lost 5 bases, leaving 3 bases of the junction unmatched. Germline V gene data show CDR1 as NNHDY and CDR2 as SYVADS. CDR3 in amino acids: CASRRDRSQNTLYF. Partial CDR3 DNA: TGTGCCAGCAGGAGGGACAGAAGTCAAAAC.

The sample holds a few counts of this clone. Genes and germline are mouse. The CDR3 end is not reached by the read, which stops 4 residues before it; the germline J gene fills it in. V gene TRBV1 combines with J gene TRBJ1-1; TRBD1 might be the D (6 bases). Germline V lookup: CDR1 NSQYPW, CDR2 LRSPGD (reference sequence). This CDR3 spans 12 amino acids. The CDR3 loop reads CTCSGGQPEVFF. CDR3 bases read: TGCACCTGCAGTGGAGGACAGCCA.

This clone was seen more than once but under ten times. Mouse names are used for the genes. The read stops 4 residues short of the end of the CDR3; the missing end is completed from the germline J gene. The same CDR3 arises from other DNA sequences in this sample as well. The chain couples TRBV13-2 to TRBJ1-2; 8 bases line up with TRBD1. The CDR3 loop spans 13 amino acids. Germline V gives CDR1 NNHNN, CDR2 SYGAGS (reference sequence). J was trimmed by 2 bases and V by 3 bases; bases with no gene match: 0. CDR3 in amino acids: CASGGQGNSDYTF. The sequenced part of the CDR3 DNA is TGTGCCAGCGGTGGACAGGGGAACTCC.

To note about this clone: Gene labels here are mouse ones. The CDR3 is cut off 4 residues early in the read; its end comes from the germline J gene. The J gene is TRBJ2-3, the V gene TRBV12-1; a possible D gene is TRBD1 (6 bases). Germline loops: CDR1 SGHSN, CDR2 HYEKVE. The CDR3 consists of 16 residues. V dropped 0 bases and J dropped 0 bases, with 12 bases sitting between them. CDR3 bases read: TGTGCCAGCTCTCTCTCCGGGACAACTAGTGCAGAA. It is translated as CASSLSGTTSAE. The full CDR3 is CASSLSGTTSAETLYF.

This clone was counted only a few times. Gene names denote mouse genes. The read ends 4 residues early relative to the CDR3; the germline J gene fills the gap. J is TRBJ2-2 and V is TRBV31; 8 bases fit TRBD2. The germline CDR1 and CDR2 sequences are GKSSPN and SITVG. This CDR3 region has 17 residues. Unmatched junction bases numbered 9, after V lost 0 bases and J lost 3 bases. The CDR3 bases that were read are TGTGCCTGGAGTCTACGGGGGGGGGCGCGGTACACCGGG. Translation gives CAWSLRGGARYTG. The whole CDR3 sequence is CAWSLRGGARYTGQLYF.

Concerning this clone itself: Gene names and germline match the mouse. The CDR3 bases that were read are TGTGCCAGCACTCTCAGGGGAGGAAACACA. Its protein is CASTLRGGNT. The entire CDR3 sequence reads CASTLRGGNTEVFF. The J gene is TRBJ1-1, the V gene TRBV19, with a weak D call TRBD1 (6 bases). The sequenced fragment ends 4 residues before the CDR3 boundary, so the rest is inferred from the germline J gene. Germline loops: CDR1 FNHDT, CDR2 SITEND (reference sequence). V shed 6 bases and J shed 1 base, with 13 bases lying between them. The CDR3 runs to 14 residues.

Note on this clone: Gene names are the mouse ones. The CDR3 extends 4 residues past the end of the read, so its final part is completed from the germline J gene. The V call is TRBV13-1, the J call TRBJ2-3; D is ambiguous. Per germline, CDR1 NSHNY and CDR2 SYGAGN. The CDR3 extends over 13 amino acids. V lost 2 bases, J lost 3 bases, and 7 bases lay in between. CDR3 DNA (partial): TGTGCCAGCAGTGACACACGGGCAGAA. As protein: CASSDTRAE. The entire CDR3 protein is CASSDTRAETLYF.

There are a few counts of this clone. Each gene name is a mouse one. With the read ending 4 residues before the CDR3 end, the germline J gene is used to fill in that end. This chain connects TRBV13-2 to TRBJ2-7, with D possibly matching TRBD2 (6 bases). Trimming pared 3 bases from V and 0 bases from J, leaving 10 bases between. The CDR3 loop spans 14 amino acids. Germline CDR1 is NNHNN and CDR2 is SYGAGS (reference sequence). This CDR3 is CASGGGLSSYEQYF. The covered CDR3 bases are TGTGCCAGCGGTGGGGGACTCAGCTCCTAT.